The clone carrying this T cell receptor (beta chain) was seen only a few times. The entry originates in a study of blood T cell repertoires in COVID-19. For the study at large: Samples of COVID-19 (acute and convalescent) were obtained from the United States, Italy and Spain. T cells, B-cell-depleted T cells, or PBMCs provided the cDNA or gDNA that served as material.

Authors' analysis steps: Amplification of reference gene primers provided the estimated nucleated cell counts. The repertoire was sequenced with immunoSEQ multiplex PCR; TCRdb's copy has only in-frame clones and lacks some. The DNA was the basis for D and trimming; V, J and clone size are from that table. Counted here are more than 30,000 clones, 90% occurring once; the ten biggest clones make up 1.5% to 1.7%. V dropped 4 bases and J dropped 0 bases, with 13 bases sitting between them. This CDR3 has 15 residues. The germline V gene encodes CDR1 WSHSY and CDR2 SAAADI. The chain recombines TRBV10-2 with TRBJ2-7; the D gene is possibly TRBD2 (6 bases). This clonotype was obtained from a man in his fifties or sixties with active COVID-19. The source material was peripheral blood. CDR3 sequence: CASSGVAVSSYEQYF. The CDR3 nucleotides are TGCGCCAGCAGTGGGGTAGCGGTGAGCTCCTACGAGCAGTACTTC.